Listed below are T cell receptor beta chains from one sample, sequenced in a study of T-cell reconstitution after alpha-beta-depleted transplantation in children. Each CDR3 protein is one row after TCRdb ran MiXCR on the PCR reads. Among approximately 390,000 distinct CDR3 sequences, about a tenth were seen once, and the ten largest hold 5% to 6.5%. The sample in question was PBMCs from the stem cell graft donor, obtained from the stem cell graft. These receptors were obtained from a human donor who donated a stem cell graft to a child with acute myeloid leukemia. Each CDR3 is given with its conserved first and last residue. The D gene is left open where the match is weak. A row's size may be missing; if present it is once, few, many or a size class.

clone_size: .; v_call: TRBV7-8; d_call: TRBD1; j_call: TRBJ1-5; cdr3_nt: TGTGCCAGCAGCCGTGACAGGGTCGCTCGGGATCAGCCCCAGCATTTT; cdr3_aa: CASSRDRVARDQPQHF
clone_size: .; v_call: TRBV7-2; d_call: TRBD2; j_call: TRBJ2-3; cdr3_nt: TGTGCCAGCAGCTCTCGCTTAGCGGGGGAATGGGCAGATACGCAGTATTTT; cdr3_aa: CASSSRLAGEWADTQYF
clone_size: few; v_call: TRBV5-1; d_call: TRBD2; j_call: TRBJ2-1; cdr3_nt: TGCGCCAGCATCAAGACTAGCGGGGGATACAATGAGCAGTTCTTC; cdr3_aa: CASIKTSGGYNEQFF
clone_size: few; v_call: TRBV5-5; d_call: TRBD1; j_call: TRBJ1-2; cdr3_nt: TGTGCCAGCAGCCCTTTCGACAGGGGAAAGGATGGCTACACCTTC; cdr3_aa: CASSPFDRGKDGYTF
clone_size: many; v_call: TRBV6-1; d_call: TRBD1; j_call: TRBJ2-1; cdr3_nt: TGTGCCAGCAGGACGGACAGGGGGGACAATGAGCAGTTCTTC; cdr3_aa: CASRTDRGDNEQFF
clone_size: .; v_call: TRBV20-1; d_call: .; j_call: TRBJ2-3; cdr3_nt: TGCAGTGCTAGAAGGGAACAGGGATACACAGATACGCAGTATTTT; cdr3_aa: CSARREQGYTDTQYF
clone_size: few; v_call: TRBV6-2/TRBV6-3; d_call: TRBD2; j_call: TRBJ2-1; cdr3_nt: TGTGCCAGCAGTTACTCGACGGGGACTAGAGGCTACAATGAGCAGTTCTTC; cdr3_aa: CASSYSTGTRGYNEQFF
clone_size: many; v_call: TRBV7-8; d_call: .; j_call: TRBJ1-4; cdr3_nt: TGTGCCAGCAGCCCGGGACGGGGAAATGAAAAACTGTTTTTT; cdr3_aa: CASSPGRGNEKLFF
clone_size: few; v_call: TRBV9; d_call: TRBD2; j_call: TRBJ2-7; cdr3_nt: TGTGCCAGCAGCGTAGGGCTGGTAGCGGGAGACTACGAGCAGTACTTC; cdr3_aa: CASSVGLVAGDYEQYF
clone_size: few; v_call: TRBV5-1; d_call: .; j_call: TRBJ2-2; cdr3_nt: TGCGCCAGCAGCTTGGGTCTAGGAAGCGGGGAGCTGTTTTTT; cdr3_aa: CASSLGLGSGELFF
clone_size: .; v_call: TRBV6-4; d_call: .; j_call: TRBJ1-1; cdr3_nt: TGTGCCAGCAGTGATGAGGAGGGTGATGACGCTTTCTTT; cdr3_aa: CASSDEEGDDAFF
clone_size: .; v_call: TRBV2; d_call: .; j_call: TRBJ2-2; cdr3_nt: TGTGCCAGCAGTGTGCTACCACACACCGGGGAGCTGTTTTTT; cdr3_aa: CASSVLPHTGELFF
clone_size: .; v_call: TRBV20-1; d_call: .; j_call: TRBJ2-2; cdr3_nt: TGCAGTGCTAGCGAGTCCTACACCGGGGAGCTGTTTTTT; cdr3_aa: CSASESYTGELFF
clone_size: .; v_call: TRBV7-9; d_call: TRBD1; j_call: TRBJ2-3; cdr3_nt: TGTGCCAGCAGCCTAAACGACAGGGATGTGACAGATACGCAGTATTTT; cdr3_aa: CASSLNDRDVTDTQYF
clone_size: many; v_call: TRBV12-3/TRBV12-4; d_call: .; j_call: TRBJ2-7; cdr3_nt: TGTGCCAGCAGTTTCAGACAGTCGGTCGAGCAGTACTTC; cdr3_aa: CASSFRQSVEQYF
clone_size: few; v_call: TRBV4-2; d_call: .; j_call: TRBJ2-7; cdr3_nt: TGTGCCAGCAGCCAAATAAACGAGCAGTACTTC; cdr3_aa: CASSQINEQYF
clone_size: few; v_call: TRBV5-5; d_call: TRBD2; j_call: TRBJ2-3; cdr3_nt: TGTGCCAGCAGCCGAGCGGGAGGAGTCACAGATACGCAGTATTTT; cdr3_aa: CASSRAGGVTDTQYF
clone_size: .; v_call: TRBV5-1; d_call: TRBD2; j_call: TRBJ2-5; cdr3_nt: TGCGCCAGCAGCTCGGGACTAGGACAAGAGACCCAGTACTTC; cdr3_aa: CASSSGLGQETQYF
clone_size: .; v_call: TRBV29-1; d_call: .; j_call: TRBJ2-5; cdr3_nt: TGCAGCGTTGAAGATCCTAGTGAGGGCTCCCAAGAGACCCAGTACTTC; cdr3_aa: CSVEDPSEGSQETQYF
clone_size: .; v_call: TRBV3-1; d_call: .; j_call: TRBJ1-4; cdr3_nt: TGTGCCAGCAGCCAAGGATGGGAACTGGAGCAAACTAATGAAAAACTGTTTTTT; cdr3_aa: CASSQGWELEQTNEKLFF
clone_size: few; v_call: TRBV7-9; d_call: TRBD1; j_call: TRBJ2-1; cdr3_nt: TGTGCCAGCGAGAGGACAGGGGGGAATGAGCAGTTCTTC; cdr3_aa: CASERTGGNEQFF
clone_size: many; v_call: TRBV7-7; d_call: .; j_call: TRBJ2-3; cdr3_nt: TGTGCTAGCAGCTTAGCGCGGTTGGATACGCAGTATTTT; cdr3_aa: CASSLARLDTQYF
clone_size: few; v_call: TRBV20-1; d_call: TRBD2; j_call: TRBJ2-1; cdr3_nt: TGCAGTGCTAGTAGGGTATTGGGGGAGGGCCGTGGTGAGCAGTTCTTC; cdr3_aa: CSASRVLGEGRGEQFF
clone_size: .; v_call: TRBV5-8; d_call: .; j_call: TRBJ1-2; cdr3_nt: TGTGCCAGCAGCTTGGTGCCCCAAGGCTATGGCTACACCTTC; cdr3_aa: CASSLVPQGYGYTF